This entry describes one T cell receptor beta chain. This sample stems from a study of cytomegalovirus exposure and HLA in healthy donors. Across the study: Per a later analysis, the roughly 680 first-cohort and approximately 120 validation repertoires shared one platform.

The table came from immunoSEQ multiplex PCR; TCRdb's copy has only in-frame clones and leaves some out. This repertoire shows roughly 250,000 clones, about 90% found once; its top ten account for roughly 1.2%. This CDR3 contains 15 residues. From germline, CDR1 is MNHNS and CDR2 SASEGT. V shed 0 bases and J shed 3 bases, with 12 bases lying between them. The 120-subject validation cohort, separate from the roughly 670-subject first cohort, included the donors. The chain uses TRBV6-1 and TRBJ2-7; tentatively, D is TRBD1 (6 bases). Material for sequencing was PBMCs. The sequence came from a woman under 40 in good health and CMV-seropositive. The CDR3: CASSEARTVVYEQYF. CDR3 bases: TGTGCCAGCAGTGAAGCAAGGACAGTGGTCTACGAGCAGTACTTC.